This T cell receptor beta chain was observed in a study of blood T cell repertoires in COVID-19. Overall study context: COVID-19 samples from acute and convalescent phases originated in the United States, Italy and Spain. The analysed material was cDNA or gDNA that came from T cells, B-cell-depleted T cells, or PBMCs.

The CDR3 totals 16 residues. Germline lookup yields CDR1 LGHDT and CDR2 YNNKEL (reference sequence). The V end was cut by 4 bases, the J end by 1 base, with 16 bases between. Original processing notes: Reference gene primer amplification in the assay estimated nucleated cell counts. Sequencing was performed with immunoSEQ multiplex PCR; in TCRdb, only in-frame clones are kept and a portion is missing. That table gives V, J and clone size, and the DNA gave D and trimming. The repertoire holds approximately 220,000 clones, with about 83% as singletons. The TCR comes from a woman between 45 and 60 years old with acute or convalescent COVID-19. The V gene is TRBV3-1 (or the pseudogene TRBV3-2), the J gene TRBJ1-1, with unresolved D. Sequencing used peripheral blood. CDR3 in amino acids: CASSPGGGFGNTEAFF. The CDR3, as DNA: TGTGCCAGCAGCCCCGGCGGCGGTTTTGGGAACACTGAAGCTTTCTTT.